Each of the 25 T cell receptor beta chains below was sequenced from the same sample in a study of blood T cell repertoires in COVID-19. Repertoires were generated with immunoSEQ multiplex PCR, while TCRdb's copy carries only in-frame clones and drops some. Of roughly 260,000 clones in the sample, approximately 86% are singletons; the top ten hold roughly 6.3%. The sample consisted of PBMCs or T cells enriched from blood (not recorded which). The source of these receptors is a woman aged 25 to 45 with acute COVID-19.

This chain uses TRBV27 with TRBJ1-5; 8 nucleotides line up with TRBD1. CDR1 MNHEY and CDR2 SMNVEV come from the germline V gene (reference sequence). The J segment lost 6 bases and the V segment lost 4 bases, leaving 5 bases of the junction unmatched. The CDR3 spans 14 residues. CDR3 coding DNA: TGTGCCAGCAGTTCCACGGACAGGGTTCAGCCCCAGCATTTT. Residues: CASSSTDRVQPQHF.

This chain connects TRBV6-5 to TRBJ2-7; D might be TRBD1 (5 bases). The length of the CDR3 is 14 residues. Trimming stripped 6 bases from V and 1 base from J, with 13 bases between. Germline V gene data show CDR1 as MNHEY and CDR2 as SVGAGI. The CDR3 loop is CASSQSRVSYEQYF. The CDR3 DNA reads TGTGCCAGCAGCCAAAGCAGGGTGTCCTACGAGCAGTACTTC.

The chain recombines TRBV27 with TRBJ2-7; TRBD1 aligns across 10 bases. J was trimmed by 2 bases and V by 2 bases; bases with no gene match: 12. The CDR3 loop spans 18 amino acids. Germline lookup yields CDR1 MNHEY and CDR2 SMNVEV (reference sequence). CDR3 DNA: TGTGCCAGCAGTTTAGACCCCCCCGGGACAGGGGTAACCTACGAGCAGTACTTC. It encodes CASSLDPPGTGVTYEQYF.

There are a few counts of this clone. CDR3 in amino acids: CASNEGAPGYTF. For the CDR3, the DNA is TGTGCCAGCAATGAAGGGGCGCCCGGCTACACCTTC. V and J are TRBV28 and TRBJ1-2; D might be TRBD1 (5 bases). There are 12 residues in the CDR3. The V gene lost 7 bases and the J gene lost 8 bases, with 14 bases spanning the gap. CDR1 is MDHEN, CDR2 SYDVKM, per germline.

The chain links TRBV19 to TRBJ2-4; possible D gene TRBD2, 5 bases. The CDR3 covers 13 residues. The V gene lost 5 bases and the J gene lost 8 bases, with 13 bases spanning the gap. Germline CDR1 LNHDA, CDR2 SQIVND (reference sequence). CDR3 residues: CASSRTAGDIQYF. In DNA form, the CDR3 reads TGTGCCAGTAGTCGGACTGCTGGGGACATTCAGTACTTC.

This clone came up once. The V gene is TRBV4-3, the J gene TRBJ2-1; 7 positions match TRBD2. In germline, CDR1 is LGHNA, CDR2 YSLEER. The CDR3 is 17 amino acids. V shed 4 bases, J shed 1 base, and the junction held 10 bases outside the gene matches. In nucleotides, the CDR3 is TGCGCCAGCAGCCTCAGCTCGGCGGGAGATTCCTACAATGAGCAGTTCTTC. Translating gives CASSLSSAGDSYNEQFF.

V is TRBV2 and J is TRBJ2-7, with a tentative D call TRBD2 (5 bases). The CDR3 sequence is 14 residues long. V lost 4 bases to trimming and J lost 3 bases, with 13 bases between them. Germline V lookup: CDR1 SNHLY, CDR2 FYNNEI. The CDR3 bases are TGTGCCAGCAGTGGATCGGGGAATCACTACGAGCAGTACTTC. Its translation is CASSGSGNHYEQYF.

The chain joins TRBV7-9 to TRBJ1-1; D remains ambiguous. V was cut by 3 bases and J by 3 bases, with 14 bases left in between. The CDR3 sequence is 15 residues long. CDR1 is SEHNR, CDR2 FQNEAQ, per germline (reference sequence). The CDR3 here is CASSFQSPRDTEAFF. CDR3 coding DNA: TGTGCCAGCAGCTTTCAATCTCCGCGGGACACTGAAGCTTTCTTT.

This sequence joins TRBV27 and TRBJ1-5, with D maybe TRBD1 (6 bases). Germline V gene sequence: CDR1 MNHEY, CDR2 SMNVEV (reference sequence). V lost 6 bases, J lost 4 bases, and 16 bases lay in between. This CDR3 comprises 15 residues. This CDR3 is CASRMTVRGNQPQHF. DNA of the CDR3: TGTGCCAGCAGGATGACAGTGAGGGGGAATCAGCCCCAGCATTTT.

V and J are TRBV5-8 and TRBJ1-4; D gene ambiguous. Trimming removed 1 base at V and 6 bases at J, with 16 bases between. There are 16 residues in the CDR3. CDR1 SGHTS and CDR2 YDEGEE come from the germline V gene. CDR3 sequence: CASSLTPGQLDEKLFF. In nucleotides, the CDR3 is TGTGCCAGCAGCTTGACCCCCGGTCAACTTGATGAAAAACTGTTTTTT.

The chain uses TRBV18 and TRBJ1-1; TRBD1 might be the D (6 bases). The ends were cut back, 4 bases at V and 1 base at J, with 16 bases in the middle. CDR1 and CDR2 from the germline V gene are KGHSH and LQKENI. This CDR3 region has 16 residues. The DNA of the CDR3 is TGTGCCAGCTCACGAGCACATTCGGACAGGAACACTGAAGCTTTCTTT. Translated: CASSRAHSDRNTEAFF.

This clone was counted between two and nine times. The rearrangement joins TRBV11-2 to TRBJ1-1; D not certain. Deletions cut 4 bases from V and 1 base from J, with 7 bases between. Germline V gene lookup returns CDR1 SGHAT and CDR2 FQNNGV. The CDR3 runs to 13 residues. This chain's CDR3 is CASSYTENTEAFF. The CDR3, as DNA: TGTGCCAGCAGCTATACAGAGAACACTGAAGCTTTCTTT.

The chain recombines TRBV27 with TRBJ2-1; TRBD2 aligns across 10 bases. Germline V gene lookup returns CDR1 MNHEY and CDR2 SMNVEV (reference sequence). The CDR3 runs to 15 residues. J gave up 10 bases and V 5 bases, and 11 bases lay outside the gene matches. Written as DNA, the CDR3 is TGTGCCAGCAGTACCCGCCTAGCGGGAGTCGGGGAGCAGTTCTTC. Translated: CASSTRLAGVGEQFF.

The chain has TRBV28 and TRBJ1-5; 7 nucleotides line up with TRBD1. Per germline, CDR1 MDHEN and CDR2 SYDVKM. The CDR3 is 11 residues long. V shed 6 bases and J 15 bases; nucleotides not matched to a gene: 8. The CDR3 spells CASSRQGPGHF. CDR3 DNA sequence: TGTGCCAGCAGCAGACAGGGCCCTGGGCATTTT.

This chain uses TRBV27 with TRBJ2-7; TRBD2 aligns across 11 bases. Per germline, CDR1 MNHEY and CDR2 SMNVEV (reference sequence). The trim removed 5 bases at V and 5 bases at J, leaving 11 bases unmatched. This CDR3 is 16 amino acids long. This CDR3 reads CASSPFLAGGGHEQYF. CDR3 DNA sequence: TGTGCCAGCAGTCCCTTTCTAGCGGGGGGCGGGCACGAGCAGTACTTC.

The rearrangement uses TRBV19 and TRBJ2-4, with 7 nucleotides matching TRBD1. The V gene end was trimmed by 7 bases and the J gene end by 3 bases; junction bases not matched to a gene: 6. From germline, CDR1 is LNHDA and CDR2 SQIVND (reference sequence). The CDR3 runs to 14 residues. CDR3 residues: CASTPQGSKNIQYF. DNA for the CDR3: TGTGCCAGTACCCCACAGGGGAGCAAAAACATTCAGTACTTC.

The chain has TRBV7-2 and TRBJ2-5, with 14 bases aligning to TRBD2. The V gene's germline CDR1 is SGHTA and CDR2 FQGNSA. V dropped 5 bases and J dropped 4; count of bases not matched to a gene: 6. The CDR3 totals 16 residues. Here the CDR3 reads CASSASTSGRGETQYF. CDR3 DNA sequence: TGTGCCAGCAGCGCCTCGACTAGCGGGAGGGGAGAGACCCAGTACTTC. Full variable domain (remainder filled in from reference TRBV7-2 and TRBJ2-5): GAGVSQSPSNKVTEKGKDVELRCDPISGHTALYWYRQSLGQGLEFLIYFQGNSAPDKSGLPSDRFSAERTGGSVSTLTIQRTQQEDSAVYLCASSASTSGRGETQYFGPGTRLLVL.

This clone was counted once. The rearrangement links TRBV5-1 to TRBJ2-5, with TRBD2 matching 9 bases. The CDR3 runs to 17 residues. Trimming at V came to 4 bases and at J to 4 bases, leaving 14 bases not matched to a gene. Per the germline V gene, CDR1 is SGHRS and CDR2 is YFSETQ. The CDR3 coding sequence is TGCGCCAGCAGCCAACAACCTTTAGCGGGAGCTCTAGAGACCCAGTACTTC. It yields the protein CASSQQPLAGALETQYF.

The chain combines TRBV9 with TRBJ2-3; D is possibly TRBD1 (5 bases). The V end lost 2 bases, the J end lost 3 bases, and 16 bases lay between the germline ends. The germline CDR1 and CDR2 sequences are SGDLS and YYNGEE. This CDR3 has 16 amino acids. The CDR3 nucleotides are TGTGCCAGCAGCGTTACCGACAGCAGCCGGACAGATACGCAGTATTTT. Translated: CASSVTDSSRTDTQYF.

The rearrangement uses TRBV7-8 and TRBJ2-1; 9 bases align to TRBD1. The CDR3 is made up of 15 amino acids. CDR1 SGHVS and CDR2 FQNEAQ come from the germline V gene. V lost 5 bases and J lost 8; bases outside the gene matches: 10. The CDR3 is CASSLRDRVRDEQFF. In nucleotides, the CDR3 is TGTGCCAGCAGCCTAAGGGACAGGGTTAGGGATGAGCAGTTCTTC.

This clone was found a few times. The J gene is TRBJ1-5, the V gene TRBV28, with D possibly TRBD1 on 5 matching bases. The CDR3 runs to 14 residues. V was shortened by 5 bases and J by 0 bases, with 8 bases between the two germline ends. Germline assignment: CDR1 MDHEN and CDR2 SYDVKM. CDR3 sequence reads: CASSTGHSNQPQHF. The CDR3 nucleotides read TGTGCCAGCAGTACAGGTCATAGCAATCAGCCCCAGCATTTT.

This clone showed up just a few times. The genes are TRBV6-5 and TRBJ1-4, with D tentatively TRBD1 (6 bases). The CDR3 is 14 residues long. Trimming left V 6 bases short and J 3 bases short, with 11 bases between. Germline CDR1 reads MNHEY; CDR2 reads SVGAGI. DNA for the CDR3: TGTGCCAGCAGCAAGACAGGTTCTAATGAAAAACTGTTTTTT. Its translation is CASSKTGSNEKLFF.

This clone was seen just once. This rearrangement joins TRBV2 to TRBJ2-7; 14 nucleotides match TRBD2. This CDR3 has 19 residues. The germline CDR1 and CDR2 sequences are SNHLY and FYNNEI. The junction had 13 bases not matched to a gene; V was cut back by 6 bases and J by 0 bases. CDR3 loop: CASRAGTSGRGGSSYEQYF. CDR3 nucleotide sequence: TGTGCCAGCAGAGCCGGGACTAGCGGGAGAGGGGGAAGCTCCTACGAGCAGTACTTC. Combining the CDR3 with reference TRBV2 and TRBJ2-7 gives the whole variable domain EPEVTQTPSHQVTQMGQEVILRCVPISNHLYFYWYRQILGQKVEFLVSFYNNEISEKSEIFDDQFSVERPDGSNFTLKIRSTKLEDSAMYFCASRAGTSGRGGSSYEQYFGPGTRLTVT.

The chain links TRBV20-1 to TRBJ2-5; D remains unclear. Germline lookup yields CDR1 DFQATT and CDR2 SNEGSKA (reference sequence). CDR3 length: 11 residues. V lost 5 bases and J lost 6, with 10 bases in between. CDR3 sequence reads: CSASTDQTQYF. In DNA form, the CDR3 reads TGCAGTGCTTCTACAGACCAGACCCAGTACTTC.

This clone was picked up one time. This chain uses TRBV5-1 with TRBJ1-5; 10 nucleotides agree with TRBD1. The CDR3 spans 16 residues. V lost 3 bases, J lost 0 bases, and 3 bases stayed unmatched. Per germline, CDR1 SGHRS and CDR2 YFSETQ. The CDR3 loop reads CASSSGTGDSNQPQHF. CDR3 nucleotides: TGCGCCAGCAGCTCCGGGACAGGGGATAGCAATCAGCCCCAGCATTTT. The entire variable domain, with the rest obtained from reference TRBV5-1 and TRBJ1-5, is as follows: KAGVTQTPRYLIKTRGQQVTLSCSPISGHRSVSWYQQTPGQGLQFLFEYFSETQRNKGNFPGRFSGRQFSNSRSEMNVSTLELGDSALYLCASSSGTGDSNQPQHFGDGTRLSIL.